A selection of T cell receptor beta chains follows, all from one sample in a study of regulatory dendritic cells for organ transplantation. Data came from immunoSEQ multiplex PCR; TCRdb stores just in-frame clones and leaves some out. Among around 4,000 clones listed, 60% to 85% were seen once. These receptors have no identified antigens. Specimen: memory CD8+ T cells from blood cultured with dendritic cells. The origin of the receptors is a human donor in good health. CDR3s include the opening cysteine and the closing phenylalanine or tryptophan. The D gene is left open where the match is weak. Clone sizes are given selectively: once, few, many, or a class where the clone is expanded.

-	-	TRBV28	TRBJ2-3	CASRWSGAVTDTQYF	TGTGCCAGCAGGTGGTCAGGGGCGGTCACAGATACGCAGTATTTT
-	-	TRBV5-4	TRBJ1-4	CASSFYRRGANEKLFF	TGTGCCAGCAGCTTCTACAGGAGGGGGGCTAATGAAAAACTGTTTTTT
TRBD1	few	TRBV19	TRBJ2-7	CASTPGTGVLYEQYF	TGTGCCAGTACCCCCGGGACAGGGGTACTCTACGAGCAGTACTTC
-	few	TRBV19	TRBJ2-7	CASSLDSGAYEQYF	TGTGCCAGTAGTCTGGACAGTGGCGCCTACGAGCAGTACTTC
-	few	TRBV7-9	TRBJ1-2	CASSGTLIYGYTF	TGTGCCAGCAGCGGGACCCTAATCTATGGCTACACCTTC
TRBD1	-	TRBV6-1	TRBJ2-2	CASSAEGTGGSGELFF	TGTGCCAGCAGTGCGGAGGGGACAGGGGGCTCCGGGGAGCTGTTTTTT
-	-	TRBV4-2	TRBJ2-3	CASSQAATSTDTQYF	TGTGCCAGCAGCCAGGCCGCCACTAGCACAGATACGCAGTATTTT
TRBD1	-	TRBV4-1	TRBJ2-3	CASSQPIQDPRGPQYF	TGCGCCAGCAGCCAACCAATCCAGGACCCTAGGGGGCCGCAGTATTTT
-	-	TRBV5-4	TRBJ2-7	CASSSGHTYEQYF	TGTGCCAGCAGTTCAGGCCATACCTACGAGCAGTACTTC
TRBD1	-	TRBV2	TRBJ2-6	CASSLRQGYSSGANVLTF	TGTGCCAGCAGTCTGCGACAGGGCTACAGCTCTGGGGCCAACGTCCTGACTTTC
-	-	TRBV29-1	TRBJ1-2	CSVVPSLGSWGYTF	TGCAGCGTTGTACCATCTCTAGGAAGCTGGGGCTACACCTTC
TRBD2	-	TRBV4-3	TRBJ2-1	CASSQTPTSGGDEQFF	TGCGCCAGCAGCCAAACCCCGACTAGCGGGGGGGATGAGCAGTTCTTC
-	-	TRBV19	TRBJ1-1	CASSPSGDEAFF	TGTGCCAGTAGTCCGTCGGGAGATGAAGCTTTCTTT
TRBD2	once	TRBV10-3	TRBJ2-7	CAIMNTGGQGEQYF	TGTGCCATTATGAACACGGGAGGGCAGGGTGAGCAGTACTTC
TRBD1	-	TRBV7-9	TRBJ1-2	CASSWDSTYGYTF	TGTGCCAGCAGCTGGGACAGCACCTATGGCTACACCTTC
TRBD2	-	TRBV9	TRBJ2-7	CASSAGTSGRSEQYF	TGTGCCAGCAGCGCCGGGACTAGCGGGAGATCTGAGCAGTACTTC
-	-	TRBV5-1	TRBJ2-7	CASSSAGGEQYF	TGCGCCAGCAGCTCCGCGGGCGGCGAGCAGTACTTC
-	-	TRBV6-4	TRBJ2-1	CASSDSPAEPTEQFF	TGTGCCAGCAGTGACTCCCCCGCCGAGCCCACTGAGCAGTTCTTC
-	-	TRBV19	TRBJ2-7	CASSPAWSPSYEQYF	TGTGCCAGTAGTCCGGCTTGGTCGCCCTCCTACGAGCAGTACTTC
TRBD1	-	TRBV4-3	TRBJ1-1	CASSQGDWTGIMNTEAFF	TGCGCCAGCAGCCAAGGGGACTGGACAGGTATAATGAACACTGAAGCTTTCTTT
-	-	TRBV11-1	TRBJ2-7	CASSQEAGERPYEQYF	TGTGCCAGCAGCCAGGAAGCCGGAGAACGACCCTACGAGCAGTACTTC
-	-	TRBV6-1	TRBJ1-1	CASGTAVTEAFF	TGTGCCAGCGGGACGGCTGTGACTGAAGCTTTCTTT
-	once	TRBV18	TRBJ2-2	CASSPANGELFF	TGTGCCAGCTCACCGGCAAACGGGGAGCTGTTTTTT
-	few	TRBV10-1	TRBJ2-7	CAGTSPFGGGLEQYF	TGCGCCGGCACCTCTCCCTTCGGAGGGGGCTTGGAGCAGTACTTC
TRBD1	-	TRBV6-1	TRBJ2-7	CASSEGQGVYEQYF	TGTGCCAGCAGTGAGGGACAGGGAGTCTACGAGCAGTACTTC
-	once	TRBV7-3	TRBJ2-7	CASSHPGQDDYEQYF	TGTGCCAGCAGTCACCCGGGACAAGACGACTACGAGCAGTACTTC
-	-	TRBV7-2	TRBJ1-1	CASSLTVGWVEAFF	TGTGCCAGCAGCCTTACCGTGGGCTGGGTTGAAGCTTTCTTT
-	-	TRBV9	TRBJ1-1	CASSAYKAMNTEAFF	TGTGCCAGCAGCGCGTATAAAGCCATGAACACTGAAGCTTTCTTT
TRBD1	-	TRBV6-4	TRBJ2-3	CASSDSSQGATDTQYF	TGTGCCAGCAGTGACTCTTCACAGGGGGCGACAGATACGCAGTATTTT
-	few	TRBV5-8	TRBJ1-5	CASSLRTGNQPQHF	TGTGCCAGCAGCCTAAGGACAGGCAATCAGCCCCAGCATTTT
-	-	TRBV7-2	TRBJ2-3	CASSLHARPLGTQYF	TGTGCCAGCAGCTTACACGCCCGCCCGCTGGGAACGCAGTATTTT
-	few	TRBV4-3	TRBJ1-2	CASSQDRGTSYTF	TGCGCCAGCAGCCAAGATCGAGGGACGAGCTACACCTTC
TRBD1	-	TRBV7-8	TRBJ2-7	CASSWDSSYEQYF	TGTGCCAGCAGCTGGGACAGTTCCTACGAGCAGTACTTC
-	-	TRBV28	TRBJ1-1	CASSFGYAEAFF	TGTGCCAGCAGTTTCGGGTACGCTGAAGCTTTCTTT
-	-	TRBV7-9	TRBJ2-3	CASSSRDGGPQLKTDTQYF	TGTGCCAGCAGCTCCCGTGACGGGGGGCCCCAACTCAAAACAGATACGCAGTATTTT
TRBD2	once	TRBV6-5	TRBJ2-1	CASSGIAGGVDEQFF	TGTGCCAGCAGCGGAATAGCGGGGGGGGTCGATGAGCAGTTCTTC
-	-	TRBV4-1	TRBJ2-3	CASSPLLAGYTDTQYF	TGCGCCAGCAGCCCCTTGTTGGCGGGATACACAGATACGCAGTATTTT
-	-	TRBV5-1	TRBJ1-1	CASSLALIGGTEAFF	TGCGCCAGCAGCTTGGCCCTCATAGGTGGCACTGAAGCTTTCTTT
-	few	TRBV18	TRBJ1-1	CASSPVVGPREAFF	TGTGCCAGCTCACCAGTCGTGGGGCCGCGTGAAGCTTTCTTT
TRBD2	few	TRBV11-2	TRBJ2-7	CASSLTSGGPKSSYEQYF	TGTGCCAGCAGCCTTACTAGCGGGGGGCCTAAAAGCTCCTACGAGCAGTACTTC
TRBD2	once	TRBV5-4	TRBJ2-3	CASSLLTSGGWDTQYF	TGTGCCAGCAGCTTATTGACTAGCGGGGGATGGGATACGCAGTATTTT
-	-	TRBV7-9	TRBJ2-4	CASSSRDGGAKNIQYF	TGTGCCAGCAGCTCCCGGGACGGTGGAGCCAAAAACATTCAGTACTTC
-	-	TRBV7-2	TRBJ1-1	CASSEYYGGAFF	TGTGCCAGCAGCGAATACTACGGGGGAGCTTTCTTT
-	-	TRBV6-1	TRBJ2-3	CASQEYDGTDTQYF	TGTGCCAGCCAGGAGTACGACGGCACAGATACGCAGTATTTT
TRBD1	-	TRBV7-8	TRBJ2-7	CASSPGDRNYEQYF	TGTGCCAGCAGCCCAGGGGACAGGAACTACGAGCAGTACTTC
TRBD2	-	TRBV7-6	TRBJ2-1	CASSSVSSGEQFF	TGTGCCAGCAGCTCAGTGTCTAGCGGGGAGCAGTTCTTC
-	few	TRBV6-5	TRBJ2-3	CASSSGGPADTQYF	TGTGCCAGCAGTTCGGGGGGCCCGGCAGATACGCAGTATTTT
-	few	TRBV7-9	TRBJ2-7	CASSSKAYEQYF	TGTGCCAGCAGCTCCAAGGCGTACGAGCAGTACTTC
TRBD2	-	TRBV10-3	TRBJ2-1	CAISESHTLAGVDNEQFF	TGTGCCATCAGTGAGTCACACACACTAGCGGGAGTCGACAATGAGCAGTTCTTC
-	-	TRBV28	TRBJ2-1	CASTQVTGRHNEQFF	TGTGCCAGCACCCAAGTCACTGGGCGCCACAATGAGCAGTTCTTC
TRBD2	few	TRBV4-3	TRBJ2-1	CASSQDPTSGKGYNEQFF	TGCGCCAGCAGCCAAGATCCGACTAGCGGGAAAGGCTACAATGAGCAGTTCTTC
-	-	TRBV9	TRBJ2-3	CASSVAVDSTDTQYF	TGTGCCAGCAGCGTAGCGGTTGATTCCACAGATACGCAGTATTTT